This is a list of T cell receptor beta chains from one sample in a study of T cells in Graves' hyperthyroidism and ophthalmopathy. Each CDR3 protein gets one entry after TCRdb re-called the multiplex PCR reads with MiXCR. Of under 700,000 distinct CDR3 sequences listed, 46% were seen once; the top ten hold 8.2%. The source material was peripheral blood or thyroid tissue (not recorded which). These receptors were collected from a woman between 18 and 30 years old with Graves' hyperthyroidism. Both conserved end residues are part of each CDR3. D genes are given only for firm matches. Size is omitted from some rows. Given values are once, few, many or a class for expanded clones.

J	size	V	D	DNA	CDR3
TRBJ1-1	many	TRBV2	.	TGTGCCAGCAGTGGACGGTGGAAGGACACTGAAGCTTTCTTT	CASSGRWKDTEAFF
TRBJ1-4	few	TRBV7-2	.	TGTGCCAGCAGGGGGCAGAATGAAAAACTGTTTTTT	CASRGQNEKLFF
TRBJ1-3	.	TRBV7-2	.	TGTGCCAGTTGCCGCCCGTCCCCCGACTCTGGAAACACCATATATTTT	CASCRPSPDSGNTIYF
TRBJ2-7	.	TRBV7-9	.	TGTGCCAGCATCCTCACAGGAATTCTCACCTACGAGCAGTACTTC	CASILTGILTYEQYF
TRBJ1-3	.	TRBV7-9	.	TGTGCCAGCAGCCGTCGGACGTCTGAGAACACCATATATTTT	CASSRRTSENTIYF
TRBJ1-5	.	TRBV12-3/TRBV12-4	.	TGTGCCAGCAGTTCGGCTCAGAGGCCCCAGCATTTT	CASSSAQRPQHF
TRBJ1-1	many	TRBV13	.	TGTGCCAGCAGCTTAGTGGTAGAAGCTTTCTTT	CASSLVVEAFF
TRBJ2-7	once	TRBV7-2	.	TGTGCCAGCAGCTTAGGATGGGGCGTCTACGAGCAGTACTTC	CASSLGWGVYEQYF
TRBJ1-2	many	TRBV2	.	TGTGCCAGCATGGGGAATGGCTACACCTTC	CASMGNGYTF
TRBJ2-2	.	TRBV7-1	TRBD2	TGTGCCAGCAGCTCAACTAGCGGCCCGAACACCGGGGAGCTGTTTTTT	CASSSTSGPNTGELFF
TRBJ1-3	.	TRBV7-2	.	TGTGCCAGCAGCCAAGAGTCGGGGGCGCAAGGAAACGCCATATATTTT	CASSQESGAQGNAIYF
TRBJ1-5	many	TRBV19	.	TGTGCCAGTAGTCACAGGGCTCAGCCCCAGCATTTT	CASSHRAQPQHF
TRBJ2-3	few	TRBV7-3	TRBD2	TGTGCCAGCAGCTTTTTTGCGGGAGGCACAGATACGCAGTATTTT	CASSFFAGGTDTQYF
TRBJ1-5	few	TRBV19	.	TGTGCCAGTAGTCAGAGCAGGGACGGCAATCAGCCCCAGCATTTT	CASSQSRDGNQPQHF
TRBJ1-1	many	TRBV7-9	.	TGTGCCAGCAGCAATGGACTAACTGAAGCTTTCTTT	CASSNGLTEAFF
TRBJ1-1	few	TRBV7-2	.	TGTGCCAGCAGCTTAGTTCGGACAGCAATTGAAGCTTTCTTT	CASSLVRTAIEAFF
TRBJ2-7	many	TRBV29-1	.	TGCAGCGTTGAAGGGCGGAACTTCTACGAGCAGTACTTC	CSVEGRNFYEQYF
TRBJ2-7	.	TRBV13	.	TGTGCCAGCTCACCAAAGGGGGGCGAGCAGTACTTC	CASSPKGGEQYF
TRBJ1-1	many	TRBV7-7	.	TGTGCTAGCTCTAGGGGGAAAGGAACTGAAGCTTTCTTT	CASSRGKGTEAFF
TRBJ2-2	.	TRBV7-2	TRBD2	TGTGCCAGCAGCTTACTGAGCGGGAAGAACACCGGGGAACTGTTTTTT	CASSLLSGKNTGELFF
TRBJ2-5	.	TRBV7-8	TRBD1	TGTGCCAGCAGCTTGGGAACAGGGGGAGCCGAGACCCAGTACTTC	CASSLGTGGAETQYF
TRBJ2-3	once	TRBV2	.	TGTGCCAGCAGTACCGGGAAGGATTTT	CASSTGKDF
TRBJ1-4	.	TRBV5-1	.	TGCGCCAGCAGCCTCGGCCCGGAGGGTGAAAAACTGTTTTTT	CASSLGPEGEKLFF
TRBJ2-2	.	TRBV7-6	.	TGTGCCAGCAGCAAGTACACCGGGGAGCTGTTTTTT	CASSKYTGELFF
TRBJ2-2	.	TRBV25-1	TRBD1	TGCGCCAGCAGGGGGCCACCGAACACCGGGGAGCTGTTTTTT	CASRGPPNTGELFF
TRBJ1-5	many	TRBV29-1	.	TGCAGCGTTGCCACAGAGGGCAATCAGCCCCAGCATTTT	CSVATEGNQPQHF
TRBJ2-7	few	TRBV10-3	.	TGTGCCAGCAGTGACCGGGACAAATCCTACGAGCAGTACTTC	CASSDRDKSYEQYF
TRBJ1-1	.	TRBV5-1	.	TGCGCCAGCAGAGCAGCAGTGAACACTGAAGCTTTCTTT	CASRAAVNTEAFF
TRBJ1-6	.	TRBV10-3	.	TGTGCCATCAGTGACAGGGTGCTGAAGTCACCCCTCCACTTT	CAISDRVLKSPLHF
TRBJ1-1	.	TRBV19	.	TGTGCCAGTACCAAATGGGCAGGGCGCGCTGAAGCTTTCTTT	CASTKWAGRAEAFF
TRBJ2-7	few	TRBV19	TRBD2	TGTGCCAGTAGTGCAGTAGCGGGAGGGCCGTACGAGCAGTACTTC	CASSAVAGGPYEQYF
TRBJ2-7	.	TRBV7-8	.	TGTGCCAGCAGCCAAGATCATTGGACAGTGCAGTACTTC	CASSQDHWTVQYF
TRBJ1-6	.	TRBV20-1	TRBD1	TGCAGTGCTACCACGGACAGGGAACAGTATAATTCACCCCTCCACTTT	CSATTDREQYNSPLHF
TRBJ1-5	.	TRBV7-8	.	TGTGCCAGCAGCCAAGATTCCGGCAGCTACAATCAGCCCCAGCATTTT	CASSQDSGSYNQPQHF
TRBJ1-5	many	TRBV6-6	TRBD1	TGTGCCAGCAGTGACGACAGGGGCGGTCAGCCCCAGCATTTT	CASSDDRGGQPQHF
TRBJ2-5	.	TRBV20-1	.	TGCAGTGCGAGCAGGGAGGCCCAGTACTTC	CSASREAQYF
TRBJ1-1	.	TRBV5-1	.	TGTGCCAGCAGCCACGATCCCAGGGAAATGAACACTGAAGCTTTCTTT	CASSHDPREMNTEAFF
TRBJ1-2	.	TRBV9	TRBD1	TGTGCCAGCAGCCAAGATCCGGGACAGGGGGTGTATGGCTACACCTTC	CASSQDPGQGVYGYTF
TRBJ1-1	.	TRBV7-6	.	TGTGCCAGCAGCTGCCGGGACGGACTGAACACTGAAGCTTTCTTT	CASSCRDGLNTEAFF
TRBJ2-2	.	TRBV10-3	TRBD2	TGTGCCATCAGTGATGGGATAGCGGGAACTCACACCGGGGAGCTGTTTTTT	CAISDGIAGTHTGELFF